In its sample, the clone carrying this T cell receptor (beta chain) was seen a few times. The record originates from a study of T-cell memory formation after mild COVID-19. This CDR3 is built from 13 residues. Germline CDR1 SGHRS, CDR2 YFSETQ. V lost 4 bases to trimming and J lost 1 base, with 9 bases between them. Using its own MiXCR run on the 5' RACE reads, TCRdb lists one record per CDR3 protein. The sample lists 250,000 to 300,000 distinct CDR3 sequences, around 15% seen once, with roughly 25% in the top ten. The TCR sequence derives from a man aged 18-30 years who had mild COVID-19 (a few samples of this study predate the infection). Cell type and time point are not known. The sequencing input was PBMCs or a T cell subset sorted from them (not recorded which). This sequence joins TRBV5-1 and TRBJ2-7, with D possibly matching TRBD1 (6 bases). This CDR3 is CASSLGASYEQYF. The CDR3 DNA follows: TGCGCCAGCAGCCTGGGGGCGTCCTACGAGCAGTACTTC.